The rows below give T cell receptor beta chains drawn from one sample of a study of cytomegalovirus exposure and HLA in healthy donors. The method was immunoSEQ multiplex PCR; TCRdb's version includes in-frame clones alone and lacks a portion of them. The repertoire holds fewer than 200,000 clones, approximately 79% seen once, with 3.5% to 5% in the top ten. What was sequenced was PBMCs. The receptors come from a man aged 35 to 55 in good health and CMV-seronegative. CDR3s include the opening cysteine and the closing phenylalanine or tryptophan. Fields, in order: V gene, CDR3 protein.

>TRBV19
CASNLIGTAASPLHF
>TRBV7-8
CASSLATSGGKARETQYF
>TRBV9
CASSVYQGGEQYF
>TRBV27
CASSLTLDIYSTDTQYF
>TRBV30
CAWSGRPSYEQYF
>TRBV4-1
CASSLGQGIYQETQYF
>TRBV14
CASSPSVNTIYF
>TRBV7-8
CASSLDRGQETQYF
>TRBV6-5
CASSQGTNYEQYF
>TRBV27
CASGTGLYEQYF
>TRBV5-1
CASSWDLEELFF
>TRBV18
CASSPTSGGTDTQYF
>TRBV6-5
CASSSTRPEHRGAVF
>TRBV6-5
CASRPRFSGANVLTF
>TRBV7-2
CASSLVSGGITDTQYF
>TRBV27
CASSPPEARNEKLFF
>TRBV9
CASSDPGTGTGENTIYF
>TRBV18
CASSPGGSYEQYF
>TRBV7-9
CASNYRLSTGELFF
>TRBV5-4
CASSPDRGQTQYF
>TRBV4-1
CASSQRVSTYNEQFF
>TRBV6-1
CAGGGGTQLTDTQYF
>TRBV6-1
CASRRGNEAFF
>TRBV7-9
CASSLARLAGGHEQYF
>TRBV5-4
CASSWGQMNTEAFF
>TRBV6-6
CASSYSEGGSGELFF
>TRBV13
CASRAVPDSPLHF
>TRBV6-5
CASSYSGQIYEQYF